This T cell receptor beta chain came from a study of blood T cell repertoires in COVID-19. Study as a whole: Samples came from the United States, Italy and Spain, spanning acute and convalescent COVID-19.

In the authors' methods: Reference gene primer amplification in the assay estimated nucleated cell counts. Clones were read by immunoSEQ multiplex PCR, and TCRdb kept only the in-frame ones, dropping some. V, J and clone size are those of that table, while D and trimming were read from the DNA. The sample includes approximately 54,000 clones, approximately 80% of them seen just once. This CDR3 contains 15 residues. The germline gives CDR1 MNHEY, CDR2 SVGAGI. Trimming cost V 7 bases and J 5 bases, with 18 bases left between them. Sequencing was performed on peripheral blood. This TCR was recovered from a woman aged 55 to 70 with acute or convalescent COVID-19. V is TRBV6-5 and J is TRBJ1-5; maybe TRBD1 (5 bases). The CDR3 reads CASTRGFSADQPQHF. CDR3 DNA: TGTGCCAGCACGCGGGGGTTTTCTGCCGATCAGCCCCAGCATTTT.